The next 19 T cell receptor beta chains were all read from a single sample in a study of T-cell memory formation after mild COVID-19. MiXCR was run by TCRdb on the 5' RACE reads, yielding one entry per CDR3 protein. The top ten hold roughly 2.4% of the sample, which has roughly 190,000 distinct CDR3 sequences, around 18% seen once. Sequencing was performed on PBMCs or a T cell subset sorted from them (not recorded which). The receptors were sampled from an adult woman who had mild COVID-19 (a few samples of this study predate the infection). Cell type and time point are not known.

About this clonotype: The junction does not match germline at one end; this may be a read error. The chain employs TRBV4-1 and TRBJ1-5; D might be TRBD1 (5 bases). Germline-derived CDR1 and CDR2 are MGHRA and YSYEKL. CDR3 length: 19 residues. Here the CDR3 DNA reads TGCGCCAGCAGCCAAGAGGCTTTCGTGGGGCAGGGTGGAAGTCAGCCCAAGCATTTT. Its translation is CASSQEAFVGQGGSQPKHF.

The V and J genes are TRBV10-2 and TRBJ2-5; D is perhaps TRBD2 (6 bases). Germline V CDR1 and CDR2: WSHSY, SAAADI. V dropped 6 bases and J dropped 5 bases, with 13 bases sitting between them. The CDR3 is made up of 13 amino acids. As DNA, the CDR3 is TGCGCCAGCAGAGTCGGGAGCAGGGAGACCCAGTACTTC. Protein product: CASRVGSRETQYF.

This clonotype was counted at least ten times. The V call is TRBV30, the J call TRBJ2-1; D is unclear. The V and J ends lost 2 bases and 7 bases respectively, with 9 bases between them. The CDR3 spans 12 residues. The germline V gene encodes CDR1 GTSNPN and CDR2 SVGIG (reference sequence). Here the CDR3 reads CAWSRIGNEQFF. As DNA, the CDR3 is TGTGCCTGGAGTCGAATAGGAAATGAGCAGTTCTTC.

CDR3 protein: CASTQRGATDTQYF. DNA for the CDR3: TGTGCCAGCACTCAGAGGGGGGCCACAGATACGCAGTATTTT. The J gene is TRBJ2-3, the V gene TRBV3-1; D tentatively reads TRBD1 or TRBD2 (6 bases each). Germline assignment: CDR1 LGHDT and CDR2 YNNKEL (reference sequence). This CDR3 region has 14 residues. V gave up 7 bases and J gave up 2 bases, with 13 bases separating them.

The chain uses TRBV12-3 or TRBV12-4 and TRBJ1-2; D gene unclear. The ends were cut back, 0 bases at V and 7 bases at J, with 6 bases in the middle. The CDR3 is 12 residues long. As DNA, the CDR3 is TGTGCCAGCAGTTTAGCTGGGTCTGGCTACACCTTC. Translating it yields CASSLAGSGYTF.

V is TRBV6-5 and J is TRBJ1-2; D gene unclear. The germline V and J ends were trimmed by 5 bases and 2 bases, with 18 bases remaining between them. Germline CDR1 reads MNHEY; CDR2 reads SVGAGI. The CDR3 is 16 amino acids. DNA of the CDR3: TGTGCCAGCAGTCCCCTGATGCGGGGAGGAAACTATGGCTACACCTTC. Its translation: CASSPLMRGGNYGYTF.

This sequence joins TRBV24-1 and TRBJ1-1; unclear D gene. Looked up from germline, CDR1 is KGHDR and CDR2 is SFDVKD. The germline V and J ends were trimmed by 6 bases and 1 base, with 8 bases remaining between them. The CDR3 is made up of 13 amino acids. CDR3 DNA: TGTGCCACCAGTCGGGAACCGAACACTGAAGCTTTCTTT. Its protein product is CATSREPNTEAFF.

This clonotype was observed a few times. The chain combines TRBV12-3 or TRBV12-4 with TRBJ2-7, with D tentatively TRBD2 (5 bases). The CDR3 contains 13 residues. V shed 5 bases and J shed 4 bases, with 12 bases lying between them. The CDR3 sequence: CASSTGRTYEQYF. The CDR3 DNA reads as TGTGCCAGCAGTACCGGACGGACTTACGAGCAGTACTTC.

This clonotype has more than one count but fewer than ten. The junction departs from germline at one end; a sequencing error may be responsible. J is TRBJ2-7 and V is TRBV28, with D possibly TRBD1 on 6 matching bases. This CDR3 contains 14 residues. CDR1 is MDHEN, CDR2 SYDVKM, per germline. CDR3 sequence: CASRATGITYDQYF. CDR3 DNA sequence: TGTGCCAGTAGAGCCACAGGGATTACCTACGACCAGTACTTC.

The V gene is TRBV24-1, the J gene TRBJ2-5, with 7 nucleotides matching TRBD1. V gave up 3 bases and J gave up 5 bases; unmatched junction bases: 8. This CDR3 region has 15 residues. Germline values: CDR1 KGHDR, CDR2 SFDVKD. The CDR3 protein is CATSDPGTVKETQYF. Here the CDR3 DNA reads TGTGCCACCAGTGATCCCGGGACAGTCAAGGAGACCCAGTACTTC.

This rearrangement joins TRBV7-7 to TRBJ2-3; D perhaps matches TRBD2 (5 bases). Germline-derived CDR1 and CDR2 are SSHAT and FNYEAQ (reference sequence). The CDR3 length is 13 residues. The V and J ends lost 5 bases and 4 bases respectively, with 10 bases between them. The CDR3 reads CASSVLRADTQYF. The CDR3 DNA follows: TGTGCCAGCAGCGTACTGAGGGCAGATACGCAGTATTTT.

The rearrangement links TRBV20-1 to TRBJ1-4, with D unresolved. This CDR3 comprises 14 residues. Germline CDR1 is DFQATT and CDR2 is SNEGSKA (reference sequence). V gave up 5 bases and J gave up 8 bases, with 18 bases separating them. CDR3 sequence (DNA): TGCAGTGCTTCGGACGGACTTGGAGGCGAAAAACTGTTTTTT. This sequence encodes CSASDGLGGEKLFF.

V and J are TRBV12-3 or TRBV12-4 and TRBJ2-2; unclear D gene. The CDR3 length is 13 residues. V gave up 6 bases and J gave up 3 bases, with 8 bases separating them. The CDR3 spells CASSFYYTGELFF. CDR3 nucleotides: TGTGCCAGCAGCTTTTACTACACCGGGGAGCTGTTTTTT.

This clonotype was picked up a small number of times. The chain carries TRBV19 and TRBJ2-1; 10 bases fit TRBD2. CDR1 LNHDA and CDR2 SQIVND come from the germline V gene (reference sequence). The length of the CDR3 is 16 residues. Trimming took 6 bases from V and 6 from J; bases not matched to a gene: 11. The CDR3 DNA reads TGTGCCAGTAGACCTACCGGGACTAGCGTGGGCAATGAGCAGTTCTTC. Its translation is CASRPTGTSVGNEQFF.

This clonotype was counted only a few times. The J gene is TRBJ1-1, the V gene TRBV2; D is ambiguous. CDR1 SNHLY and CDR2 FYNNEI come from the germline V gene. The length of the CDR3 is 18 residues. The V end was cut by 2 bases, the J end by 2 bases, with 21 bases between. The CDR3 loop is CASSESLIRTFSNTEAFF. The CDR3 DNA is TGTGCCAGCAGTGAAAGCTTAATAAGGACCTTTAGTAACACTGAAGCTTTCTTT.

A few counts support this clonotype. The gene calls are TRBV19 and TRBJ2-7, with a possible D match to TRBD2 (6 bases). The CDR3 is 14 residues long. V lost 5 bases, J lost 3 bases, and 14 bases lay in between. CDR1 is LNHDA, CDR2 SQIVND, per germline (reference sequence). The CDR3 loop is CASSPPGLLYEQYF. CDR3 in DNA: TGTGCCAGTAGTCCCCCGGGACTCCTCTACGAGCAGTACTTC.

In this sample, this clonotype turned up a few times. This chain uses TRBV2 with TRBJ2-5, with D tentatively TRBD1 (7 bases). The CDR3 runs 12 residues. Trimming stripped 6 bases from V and 10 bases from J, with 15 bases between. Germline V CDR1 and CDR2: SNHLY, FYNNEI. DNA of the CDR3: TGTGCCAGCAGACAGGACCAGGGGGGCCAGTACTTC. This gives the protein CASRQDQGGQYF. The full variable domain, rest sourced from reference TRBV2 and TRBJ2-5, is EPEVTQTPSHQVTQMGQEVILRCVPISNHLYFYWYRQILGQKVEFLVSFYNNEISEKSEIFDDQFSVERPDGSNFTLKIRSTKLEDSAMYFCASRQDQGGQYFGPGTRLLVL.

This rearrangement joins TRBV2 to TRBJ2-4; maybe TRBD1 (6 bases). V lost 6 bases and J lost 3, with 12 bases in between. The V gene's germline CDR1 is SNHLY and CDR2 FYNNEI. The CDR3 totals 14 residues. The DNA for the CDR3 is TGTGCCAGCAGGGACAGTTTTATCAAAAACATTCAGTACTTC. It yields the protein CASRDSFIKNIQYF.

The CDR3 sequence is CASSELTTGELFF. The CDR3 nucleotides are TGTGCCAGCAGTGAATTAACCACCGGGGAGCTGTTTTTT. This chain joins TRBV6-1 and TRBJ2-2; D call uncertain. V gave up 2 bases and J gave up 4 bases, with 5 bases separating them. This CDR3 has 13 residues. The germline CDR1 and CDR2 sequences are MNHNS and SASEGT.